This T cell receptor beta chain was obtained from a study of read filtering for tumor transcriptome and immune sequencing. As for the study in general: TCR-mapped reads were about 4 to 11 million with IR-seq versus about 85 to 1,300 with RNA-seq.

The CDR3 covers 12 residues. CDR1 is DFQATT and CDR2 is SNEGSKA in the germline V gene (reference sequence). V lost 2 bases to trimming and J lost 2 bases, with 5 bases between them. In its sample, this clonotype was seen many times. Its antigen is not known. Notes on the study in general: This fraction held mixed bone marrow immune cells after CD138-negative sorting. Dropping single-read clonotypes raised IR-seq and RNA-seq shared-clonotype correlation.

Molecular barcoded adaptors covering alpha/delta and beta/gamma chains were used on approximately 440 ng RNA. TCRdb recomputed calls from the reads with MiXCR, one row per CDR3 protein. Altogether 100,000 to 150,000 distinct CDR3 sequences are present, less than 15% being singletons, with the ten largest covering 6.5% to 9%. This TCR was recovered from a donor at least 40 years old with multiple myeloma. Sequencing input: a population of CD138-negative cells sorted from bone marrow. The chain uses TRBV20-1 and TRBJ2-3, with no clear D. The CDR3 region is CSARRATDTQYF. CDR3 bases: TGCAGTGCTAGACGAGCCACAGATACGCAGTATTTT.